Shown below are 28 T cell receptor beta chains from a single sample sequenced in a study of blood T cell repertoires in COVID-19. Some clones are missing from TCRdb's copy, which holds only in-frame ones; the method was immunoSEQ multiplex PCR. The sample carries about 290,000 clones, approximately 88% recorded once. The sequenced sample was PBMCs or T cells enriched from blood (not recorded which). Every receptor here comes from a woman aged 40 to 49 who had recovered from COVID-19.

The DNA of the CDR3 is TGTGCCAGCACCCCCCAGGAGACCCAGTACTTC. This translates into CASTPQETQYF. The chain combines TRBV7-9 with TRBJ2-5, with D unclear. This CDR3 has 11 residues. Deletions cut 7 bases from V and 5 bases from J, with 8 bases between. The germline V gene has CDR1 SEHNR and CDR2 FQNEAQ (reference sequence).

This clone was counted between two and nine times. The CDR3 DNA reads as TGTGCCAGCAGCTATGGAGGGCCTAGCGGGAGTAGGTCCTACAATGAGCAGTTCTTC. Encoded protein: CASSYGGPSGSRSYNEQFF. The chain carries TRBV7-3 and TRBJ2-1, with 10 bases matching TRBD2. The V gene end was trimmed by 4 bases and the J gene end by 1 base; junction bases not matched to a gene: 13. Germline values: CDR1 SGHTA, CDR2 FQGTGA. This CDR3 contains 19 residues.

The chain uses TRBV7-9 and TRBJ1-1; the D gene is possibly TRBD1 (5 bases). The germline V gene has CDR1 SEHNR and CDR2 FQNEAQ (reference sequence). The V gene lost 7 bases and the J gene lost 0 bases, with 15 bases spanning the gap. This CDR3 is 15 amino acids long. CDR3 nucleotide sequence: TGTGCCAGCACCCCCCCACAGGCCATGAACACTGAAGCTTTCTTT. Protein: CASTPPQAMNTEAFF.

The chain joins TRBV12-3 or TRBV12-4 to TRBJ2-1; D perhaps matches TRBD1 (6 bases). Trimming took 8 bases from V and 3 from J, leaving 11 bases between them. This CDR3 has 13 amino acids. This CDR3 reads CASSIRGYNEQFF. CDR3 nucleotides: TGTGCCAGCTCAATCAGGGGCTACAATGAGCAGTTCTTC.

This clone was recorded once. The genes are TRBV27 and TRBJ2-2, with TRBD1 identical over 7 bases. V dropped 6 bases and J dropped 2; count of bases not matched to a gene: 6. The CDR3 runs 15 residues. Germline CDR1 is MNHEY and CDR2 is SMNVEV (reference sequence). The CDR3 DNA reads TGTGCCAGCAGCCCTGACAGGGTCAACACCGGGGAGCTGTTTTTT. Translating it yields CASSPDRVNTGELFF.

For the CDR3, the DNA is TGTGCCAGCAGAAGGACAGGGAATAATAATTCACCCCTCCACTTT. It is translated as CASRRTGNNNSPLHF. The chain is built from TRBV9 and TRBJ1-6; TRBD1 aligns across 8 bases. The CDR3 runs 15 residues. V dropped 5 bases and J dropped 5; count of bases not matched to a gene: 6. Germline CDR1 SGDLS, CDR2 YYNGEE.

The chain links TRBV7-3 to TRBJ2-1; D is perhaps TRBD2 (5 bases). CDR1 and CDR2 from the germline V gene are SGHTA and FQGTGA. The CDR3 covers 15 residues. V lost 5 bases and J 10 bases, leaving 21 bases between the germline ends. The DNA of the CDR3 is TGTGCCAGCAGCCAAAGTCAGGCGGGCGTTAACGAGCAGTTCTTC. Amino acid sequence: CASSQSQAGVNEQFF.

This rearrangement joins TRBV15 to TRBJ2-3; no definite D call. There are 13 residues in the CDR3. Per germline, CDR1 LNHNV and CDR2 YYDKDF (reference sequence). The ends were cut back, 0 bases at V and 8 bases at J, with 9 bases in the middle. CDR3 region: CATSRDAARTQYF. As DNA, the CDR3 is TGTGCCACCAGCAGAGATGCGGCGCGTACGCAGTATTTT.

The chain carries TRBV28 and TRBJ1-3, with TRBD1 matching over 8 bases. Trimming at V came to 2 bases and at J to 4 bases, leaving 7 bases not matched to a gene. Germline-derived CDR1 and CDR2 are MDHEN and SYDVKM. CDR3 length: 16 residues. CDR3: CASSLTQGALGNTIYF. Written as DNA, the CDR3 is TGTGCCAGCAGTTTAACCCAGGGGGCGCTCGGAAACACCATATATTTT.

The chain is built from TRBV15 and TRBJ2-7, with a weak D call TRBD2 (6 bases). V was pared by 0 bases and J by 5 bases, with 17 bases between. CDR3 length: 16 amino acids. Germline CDR1 and CDR2: LNHNV and YYDKDF (reference sequence). The CDR3 spells CATSRDRSASAHEQYF. As DNA, the CDR3 is TGTGCCACCAGCAGAGATCGGAGCGCTAGCGCGCACGAGCAGTACTTC.

The chain is built from TRBV19 and TRBJ1-1; possible D gene TRBD1, 5 bases. V was trimmed by 3 bases and J by 1 base, leaving 15 bases between them. Germline V CDR1 and CDR2: LNHDA, SQIVND (reference sequence). CDR3 size: 16 residues. In DNA form, the CDR3 reads TGTGCCAGTAGTATCCCCCATGGGGGGAAGAACACTGAAGCTTTCTTT. Protein: CASSIPHGGKNTEAFF.

The V call is TRBV7-2, the J call TRBJ1-5, with D perhaps matching TRBD1 (6 bases). This CDR3 has 17 amino acids. CDR1 is SGHTA and CDR2 is FQGNSA in the germline V gene. Trimming shortened V by 5 bases and J by 0 bases, and 17 bases separated the two germline ends. The CDR3 coding sequence is TGTGCCAGCAGCCAAGGGGGTCTGAAGGATAGCAATCAGCCCCAGCATTTT. Protein product: CASSQGGLKDSNQPQHF.

The V gene is TRBV30, the J gene TRBJ2-7, with 7 positions matching TRBD2. The CDR3 covers 12 residues. The V gene's germline CDR1 is GTSNPN and CDR2 SVGIG (reference sequence). With V trimmed by 8 bases and J by 6 bases, 10 bases remained unmatched. The CDR3 DNA sequence: TGTGCCCGGGATGGGGGAGGGCGCGAGCAGTACTTC. Its protein product is CARDGGGREQYF.

This sequence joins TRBV3-1 (or the pseudogene TRBV3-2) and TRBJ2-1; 11 nucleotides agree with TRBD2. J gave up 6 bases and V 0 bases, and 10 bases lay outside the gene matches. This CDR3 is 18 amino acids long. CDR1 is LGHDT and CDR2 is YNNKEL in the germline V gene (reference sequence). CDR3 sequence reads: CASSQDWGSGRASNEQFF. The CDR3 region has the DNA TGTGCCAGCAGCCAAGATTGGGGTAGCGGGAGGGCCTCCAATGAGCAGTTCTTC.

This sequence joins TRBV5-1 and TRBJ2-1, with 10 bases matching TRBD1. V dropped 3 bases and J dropped 7; count of bases not matched to a gene: 10. The germline CDR1 and CDR2 sequences are SGHRS and YFSETQ. The CDR3 is 16 residues long. CDR3 DNA sequence: TGCGCCAGCAGCTCCAACCCGGGACAGGGGCTAAATGAGCAGTTCTTC. It specifies CASSSNPGQGLNEQFF.

CDR3 amino acids: CASSLSQTYTGELFF. The CDR3 nucleotides are TGTGCCAGCAGCTTATCACAGACATACACCGGGGAGCTGTTTTTT. The V gene is TRBV11-1, the J gene TRBJ2-2, with D hard to call. This CDR3 contains 15 residues. Trimming pared 2 bases from V and 3 bases from J, leaving 10 bases between. The germline V gene encodes CDR1 SGHAT and CDR2 FQDESV (reference sequence).

The V call is TRBV3-1 (or the pseudogene TRBV3-2), the J call TRBJ1-1, with D perhaps matching TRBD1 (6 bases). The CDR3 extends over 17 amino acids. Germline values: CDR1 LGHDT, CDR2 YNNKEL (reference sequence). The ends were cut back, 2 bases at V and 1 base at J, with 17 bases in the middle. The CDR3 region has the DNA TGTGCCAGCAGCCAACGACAGGCGTCGGGAAAGAACACTGAAGCTTTCTTT. Its protein is CASSQRQASGKNTEAFF.

The V gene is TRBV2, the J gene TRBJ1-4, with D perhaps matching TRBD1 (5 bases). This CDR3 spans 12 amino acids. CDR1 SNHLY and CDR2 FYNNEI come from the germline V gene. V shed 8 bases and J shed 3 bases, with 7 bases lying between them. CDR3: CASGRANEKLFF. The CDR3 region has the DNA TGTGCCAGCGGCAGGGCTAATGAAAAACTGTTTTTT.

Turning to this clone: The sample has other DNA sequences that encode this CDR3 too. This sequence joins TRBV18 and TRBJ1-1; 7 bases map to TRBD1. Trimming took 0 bases from V and 3 from J; bases not matched to a gene: 4. The CDR3 is made up of 15 amino acids. Germline assignment: CDR1 KGHSH and CDR2 LQKENI. Written as DNA, the CDR3 is TGTGCCAGCTCACCACCTAGTACAGGGGACACTGAAGCTTTCTTT. Encoded protein: CASSPPSTGDTEAFF. Full variable domain (missing parts from reference TRBV18 and TRBJ1-1): NAGVMQNPRHLVRRRGQEARLRCSPMKGHSHVYWYRQLPEEGLKFMVYLQKENIIDESGMPKERFSAEFPKEGPSILRIQQVVRGDSAAYFCASSPPSTGDTEAFFGQGTRLTVV.

V gene TRBV5-4 combines with J gene TRBJ1-6; 8 bases line up with TRBD1. With V trimmed by 0 bases and J by 8 bases, 4 bases remained unmatched. Germline V CDR1 and CDR2: SGHNT, YYREEE (reference sequence). The CDR3 has 15 residues. For the CDR3, the DNA is TGTGCCAGCAGCTTGGCATACAGGGGGGATTCACCCCTCCACTTT. It yields the protein CASSLAYRGDSPLHF.

The chain recombines TRBV24-1 with TRBJ2-3; D may be TRBD2 (6 bases). Trimming removed 5 bases from V and 0 bases from J, with 8 bases in between. In germline, CDR1 is KGHDR, CDR2 SFDVKD. This CDR3 region has 14 residues. Here the CDR3 reads CATSGGGSTDTQYF. The CDR3 nucleotides are TGTGCCACCAGTGGTGGGGGGAGCACAGATACGCAGTATTTT.

The V and J genes are TRBV24-1 and TRBJ1-5; unclear D gene. The CDR3 has 14 residues. Trimming removed 4 bases from V and 0 bases from J, with 6 bases in between. Germline loops: CDR1 KGHDR, CDR2 SFDVKD. CDR3 sequence (DNA): TGTGCCACCAGTGACCCAAATAGCAATCAGCCCCAGCATTTT. As protein: CATSDPNSNQPQHF.

Regarding this clone: The same CDR3 can be traced to other DNA sequences in this sample. V and J are TRBV7-8 and TRBJ1-1; TRBD1 is a possible D gene (5 bases). The length of the CDR3 is 15 residues. The germline V gene encodes CDR1 SGHVS and CDR2 FQNEAQ. The V end was cut by 4 bases, the J end by 3 bases, with 15 bases between. CDR3 region: CASSYWGLRDTEAFF. The CDR3 DNA follows: TGTGCCAGCAGCTATTGGGGACTTCGGGACACTGAAGCTTTCTTT.

V usage is TRBV12-3 or TRBV12-4 and J usage is TRBJ1-1; a weak D match, TRBD1 (6 bases). V was cut by 6 bases and J by 4 bases, with 12 bases left in between. This CDR3 is 13 amino acids long. The CDR3 DNA follows: TGTGCCAGCAGAAGGCAGGGGTTCACTGAAGCTTTCTTT. Translating gives CASRRQGFTEAFF.

This clone appeared once. The chain couples TRBV11-2 to TRBJ1-2; D not certain. Trimming pared 2 bases from V and 6 bases from J, leaving 19 bases between. Germline V gene lookup returns CDR1 SGHAT and CDR2 FQNNGV. The CDR3 is 16 residues long. CDR3 DNA sequence: TGTGCCAGCAGCTTACTTCCGAGGGCCCCGAGAAATGGCTACACCTTC. Translating gives CASSLLPRAPRNGYTF.

The CDR3 protein is CASGLADTQYF. DNA for the CDR3: TGTGCCAGCGGACTAGCGGATACGCAGTATTTT. This chain joins TRBV12-3 or TRBV12-4 and TRBJ2-3; 9 bases are shared with TRBD2. There are 11 residues in the CDR3. V was clipped by 8 bases and J by 6 bases; unmatched bases: 0.

V and J are TRBV21-1 and TRBJ2-5; the table assigns TRBD2, which was not confirmed against the DNA. TRBV21-1 is marked as a pseudogene. The length of the CDR3 is 15 residues. CDR3 protein: CASSSRLADDETQYF. Here the CDR3 DNA reads TGTGCCAGCAGCAGTAGACTAGCGGATGACGAGACCCAGTACTTC.

The chain is built from TRBV18 and TRBJ1-6, with TRBD1 matching over 10 bases. V lost 4 bases, J lost 7 bases, and 4 bases stayed unmatched. The CDR3 runs 15 residues. Germline V lookup: CDR1 KGHSH, CDR2 LQKENI. The CDR3 region is CASSQATGGNSPLHF. The CDR3 nucleotides are TGTGCCAGCTCACAAGCGACAGGGGGCAATTCACCCCTCCACTTT.